This T cell receptor beta chain was identified during a study of cytotoxic CD8 clonotypes in ibrutinib-treated CLL. Germline V CDR1 and CDR2: SGHAT, FQNNGV. The ends were cut back, 3 bases at V and 3 bases at J, with 12 bases in the middle. CDR3 length: 15 amino acids. This table comes from immunoSEQ multiplex PCR, and its TCRdb copy is limited to in-frame clones, with some not included. Here the sample spans 200,000 to 250,000 clones, 60% to 80% being singletons. The sequencing used PBMCs, collected after 12 months of ibrutinib treatment. The source is a human donor with chronic lymphocytic leukemia. The chain employs TRBV11-2 and TRBJ2-1; D is unclear. The CDR3 DNA is TGTGCCAGCAGCTTGAGTCTAGGATTCTACAATGAGCAGTTCTTC. This codes for CASSLSLGFYNEQFF.